A single TCR beta chain is shown here with its context. This clonotype was observed at least ten times. What this receptor recognizes is not known. Qualities for individual bases were not recorded, and no much larger clone is one base off. This record comes from a study of neurological immune-mediated disorders (dated 2019 in TCRdb). Background on the whole study: Peripheral blood TCR-beta repertoires from HTLV-I-associated myelopathy (HAM/TSP) patients, multiple sclerosis patients and healthy controls were compared by UMI-based sequencing. The 106 TCR-beta libraries covered PBMC samples along with longitudinal samples, technical triplicates, and paired sorted CD4+ and CD8+ T-cell subsets. Longitudinal HAM/TSP donors and healthy donors each had 3 time-points at intervals of about 3-45 months. The cohort comprised 65 to 75 subjects: 14 HAM/TSP patients, some 34 multiple sclerosis patients and 20 or so healthy controls.

To synthesize cDNA, template-switch 5'RACE was performed with a primer carrying a 10-nucleotide random unique molecular identifier so that each TCR transcript was tagged. Each sequencing run produced over 160 million TCR-beta sequences covering 15-18 subjects. The RNeasy kit was used to extract total RNA. Using the KAPA Real-time Library Amplification kit, TCR-beta VDJ regions were amplified with primers for the TCR constant region and the 5'RACE anchor. A first PCR added sample indexes and Illumina adaptors, after which a second PCR increased the library yield. After Ampure bead purification, the TCR product of roughly 650 bp was size-selected on a 2% E-gel SizeSelection system. Before pooling, library quality was assessed on a Bioanalyzer, concentration was determined with Qubit, and library quantification was performed with the Kapa Library Quantification kit. An Illumina HiSeq 2500 sequenced the libraries paired-end 2 x 150 bp. To increase sequence diversity, about 25-30% phiX was spiked into each library pool. Turning to the authors' computational methods: Quality-filtered reads were processed with the UMI-based MiGEC pipeline, which removed over 85% of raw TCR sequences during error correction. VDJ genes were aligned to IMGT germline references, and each clonotype was defined by a unique CDR3 amino acid sequence together with V-J genes. VDJtools evaluated clonal expansion, Shannon diversity and CDR3 relatedness (CalcPairwiseDistances, ClusterSamples); CLCbio workbench built phylogenetic trees. Clones with at least 8 unique UMIs were defined as expanded, with this threshold being based on coefficient-of-variation modelling across technical triplicates. TCRdb redid the processing of the public reads, applying fastp at Q25 and MiXCR, and retained in-frame beta chains. Identical CDR3 proteins give one entry, which carries the most common genes and DNA. The authors' filters were not applied to this entry. Here the sample has about 49,000 distinct CDR3 sequences; roughly 10% occur a single time. About 1.5% of the sample comes from the top ten.

On the study overall, not on this receptor specifically: Across subjects, expanded clones never shared an identical CDR3 amino acid sequence, which suggests that the TCR-beta repertoires in every group were private. TCR clonal expansion was highest in HAM/TSP patients and lowest in MS patients, with MS patients falling below even healthy controls.

Read against the paper, the sample's time point label means: longitudinal time-point 1 (baseline). The healthy controls were volunteers from a blood bank in Maryland, USA. Unsorted PBMC libraries were generated from 2 million PBMCs stored in RNAlater at -80 °C until RNA extraction. Peripheral blood was subjected to Ficoll-Hypaque density gradient centrifugation to isolate PBMCs, which were then cryopreserved in liquid nitrogen. V loses 4 bases of germline sequence and J loses 4 bases, and the interval between the two ends is 8 bases. Looking up the germline V gene yields CDR1 SGHRS and CDR2 YFSETQ. Reading from cysteine to phenylalanine, the CDR3 counts 12 amino acids. The read is trimmed to its CDR3 DNA, 36 bases read in frame from base 1.

This TCR came from a woman aged 40 to 55 in good health. Material for sequencing was PBMCs. Recombination linked TRBV5-1 to TRBJ1-1, with no D gene named confidently. The CDR3 protein: CASSLKGTEAFF. The base sequence is TGCGCCAGCAGCCTTAAGGGCACTGAAGCTTTCTTT.